These 28 T cell receptor beta chains share one sample of origin, sequenced in a study of blood T cell repertoires in COVID-19 (dated by TCRdb to about 2020). Libraries were built with the immunoSEQ multiplex PCR assay. TCRdb took over this immuneACCESS table, retaining in-frame rearrangements with V and J assigned. Such tables are incomplete; in checked studies, under half of the missing clones stem from an unresolved V gene, and the remainder is unexplained. Counted in this sample were 220,000 or so clones; 70% to 90% of them appeared once. The ten largest account for around 3% of the sample. Sequenced input: peripheral blood. The receptors here all came from a man between 50 and 59 years old who had recovered from COVID-19.

The chain uses TRBV30 and TRBJ1-4, with 9 nucleotides matching TRBD1. Germline assignment: CDR1 GTSNPN and CDR2 SVGIG (reference sequence). The V segment lost 5 bases and the J segment 0 bases; nucleotides outside the gene matches: 22. The CDR3 consists of 21 residues. Here the CDR3 reads CAWAPGQGRLFARATNEKLFF. The CDR3 DNA sequence: TGTGCCTGGGCCCCGGGACAGGGTCGATTATTCGCCCGCGCAACTAATGAAAAACTGTTTTTT.

The chain uses TRBV4-1 and TRBJ1-4; D gene uncertain. Germline-derived CDR1 and CDR2 are MGHRA and YSYEKL. V lost 1 base and J lost 5, with 11 bases in between. There are 15 residues in the CDR3. The CDR3 nucleotides are TGCGCCAGCAGCCAAGGTCCCCGCCGGAATGAAAAACTGTTTTTT. This codes for CASSQGPRRNEKLFF.

The chain is built from TRBV10-3 and TRBJ2-5; 8 nucleotides match TRBD2. Germline lookup yields CDR1 ENHRY and CDR2 SYGVKD. The CDR3 is 15 amino acids. The V segment lost 6 bases and the J segment 5 bases; nucleotides outside the gene matches: 11. The CDR3 nucleotides are TGTGCCATCAGCGTTAGCGGGAAAGGGGAGGAGACCCAGTACTTC. Protein: CAISVSGKGEETQYF.

This chain connects TRBV29-1 to TRBJ2-1; TRBD2 aligns across 11 bases. Germline V CDR1 and CDR2: SQVTM, ANQGSEA. CDR3 size: 15 residues. V lost 1 base, J lost 5 bases, and 4 bases stayed unmatched. CDR3 residues: CSVEGTSGGNNEQFF. DNA for the CDR3: TGCAGCGTTGAAGGCACTAGCGGGGGAAACAATGAGCAGTTCTTC.

This sequence joins TRBV28 and TRBJ1-2, with D possibly matching TRBD1 (6 bases). Looked up from germline, CDR1 is MDHEN and CDR2 is SYDVKM. This CDR3 comprises 16 residues. The V end lost 6 bases, the J end lost 3 bases, and 20 bases lay between the germline ends. CDR3 region: CASSPALQGSHYGYTF. The CDR3 coding sequence is TGTGCCAGCAGCCCCGCCTTACAGGGATCCCACTATGGCTACACCTTC.

The rearrangement uses TRBV4-1 and TRBJ1-2; TRBD1 matches 7 bases. The length of the CDR3 is 17 residues. Germline CDR1 is MGHRA and CDR2 is YSYEKL. V lost 0 bases and J lost 12; bases outside the gene matches: 19. This chain's CDR3 is CASSQETSTGASMANTF. CDR3 bases: TGCGCCAGCAGCCAAGAAACCTCCACAGGGGCTTCTATGGCTAACACCTTC.

The V and J genes are TRBV30 and TRBJ2-7; TRBD2 matches at 7 bases. Germline CDR1 is GTSNPN and CDR2 is SVGIG (reference sequence). V trimming: 1 base; J trimming: 4 bases; junction bases outside the gene matches: 4. The length of the CDR3 is 13 residues. The chain's CDR3 is CAWSGLAVYEQYF. The DNA for the CDR3 is TGTGCCTGGAGTGGCCTAGCGGTATACGAGCAGTACTTC.

This clone showed up just once. Written as DNA, the CDR3 is TGCAGCGTTGAAGGACAGGGCCCCCAAGAGACCCAGTACTTC. It is translated as CSVEGQGPQETQYF. The chain uses TRBV29-1 and TRBJ2-5; 7 bases map to TRBD1. Looked up from germline, CDR1 is SQVTM and CDR2 is ANQGSEA. The CDR3 sequence is 14 residues long. V dropped 1 base and J dropped 1; count of bases not matched to a gene: 3.

This clone appeared once. The genes are TRBV6-5 and TRBJ1-1; TRBD1 might be the D (5 bases). The CDR3 totals 13 residues. Germline CDR1 and CDR2: MNHEY and SVGAGI. Trimming removed 9 bases from V and 5 bases from J, with 16 bases in between. The CDR3 here is CASARGEGTEAFF. The CDR3 bases are TGTGCCAGTGCTAGGGGTGAAGGAACTGAAGCTTTCTTT.

The rearrangement joins TRBV6-6 to TRBJ2-7; possibly TRBD1 for D (7 bases). V dropped 5 bases and J dropped 1 base, with 12 bases sitting between them. This CDR3 spans 14 amino acids. In germline, CDR1 is MNHNY, CDR2 SVGAGI (reference sequence). CDR3 nucleotides: TGTGCCAGCAGTACCCCAGGGGGGTCCTACGAGCAGTACTTC. Amino acids: CASSTPGGSYEQYF.

The J gene is TRBJ1-1, the V gene TRBV18, with 9 positions matching TRBD1. Germline values: CDR1 KGHSH, CDR2 LQKENI. This CDR3 is built from 15 residues. Losses at the gene ends were 1 base for V and 3 bases for J; bases not matched to a gene: 3. The DNA of the CDR3 is TGTGCCAGCTCACCACGGCGGGACAGGGACACTGAAGCTTTCTTT. It codes for CASSPRRDRDTEAFF.

The rearrangement uses TRBV4-1 and TRBJ2-1; TRBD2 matches 10 bases. V lost 4 bases and J lost 5; bases outside the gene matches: 11. Germline V lookup: CDR1 MGHRA, CDR2 YSYEKL. CDR3 length: 17 residues. The DNA for the CDR3 is TGCGCCAGCAGCCCCCAGGGGACTAGCGCGGGGAACAATGAGCAGTTCTTC. This encodes CASSPQGTSAGNNEQFF.

CDR3 amino acids: CASSLGTSGAGTQYF. The CDR3 DNA is TGTGCCAGCAGCTTAGGTACTAGCGGAGCCGGGACCCAGTACTTC. V gene TRBV7-2 combines with J gene TRBJ2-5; 8 nucleotides line up with TRBD2. This CDR3 is 15 amino acids long. Germline CDR1 reads SGHTA; CDR2 reads FQGNSA. V lost 1 base, J lost 7 bases, and 8 bases stayed unmatched.

This chain links TRBV7-9 with TRBJ1-2; a weak D match, TRBD1 (5 bases). The CDR3 totals 15 residues. Germline lookup yields CDR1 SEHNR and CDR2 FQNEAQ (reference sequence). The V end was cut by 1 base, the J end by 4 bases, with 13 bases between. The CDR3 reads CASSLGGVAPYGYTF. Written as DNA, the CDR3 is TGTGCCAGCAGCTTAGGGGGGGTCGCCCCCTATGGCTACACCTTC.

This chain links TRBV11-2 with TRBJ2-6; TRBD2 matches at 12 bases. The CDR3 extends over 17 amino acids. Losses at the gene ends were 6 bases for V and 4 bases for J; bases not matched to a gene: 7. The germline CDR1 and CDR2 sequences are SGHAT and FQNNGV. The CDR3 bases are TGTGCCAGCAGATCCCTAGCGGGAGGGAGGGGGGCCAACGTCCTGACTTTC. Its translation: CASRSLAGGRGANVLTF. The variable domain in full, completed from reference TRBV11-2 and TRBJ2-6, reads EAGVAQSPRYKIIEKRQSVAFWCNPISGHATLYWYQQILGQGPKLLIQFQNNGVVDDSQLPKDRFSAERLKGVDSTLKIQPAKLEDSAVYLCASRSLAGGRGANVLTFGAGSRLTVL.

This chain uses TRBV18 with TRBJ1-1; the D is unclear. CDR1 and CDR2 (germline): KGHSH, LQKENI. The CDR3 covers 15 residues. V was clipped by 3 bases and J by 7 bases, with 18 bases between them. Written as DNA, the CDR3 is TGTGCCAGCTCACCCCCTCTCTTCGGCGGTGGTGAAGCTTTCTTT. Translating gives CASSPPLFGGGEAFF.

The CDR3: CASSPWLGLADTGELFF. The CDR3 DNA is TGTGCCAGCAGTCCTTGGCTAGGACTAGCGGACACCGGGGAGCTGTTTTTT. The chain employs TRBV6-6 and TRBJ2-2; TRBD2 aligns across 10 bases. This CDR3 contains 17 residues. The V segment lost 5 bases and the J segment 3 bases; nucleotides outside the gene matches: 9. CDR1 and CDR2 (germline): MNHNY, SVGAGI (reference sequence).

The rearrangement uses TRBV11-2 and TRBJ1-1, with TRBD1 matching over 9 bases. The CDR3 is 14 residues long. The V gene end was trimmed by 1 base and the J gene end by 7 bases; junction bases not matched to a gene: 4. Per the germline V gene, CDR1 is SGHAT and CDR2 is FQNNGV. The CDR3 loop is CASSLGGQGIEAFF. DNA of the CDR3: TGTGCCAGCAGCTTAGGAGGACAGGGGATTGAAGCTTTCTTT.

The rearrangement links TRBV5-1 to TRBJ2-1, with 13 bases identical to TRBD2. CDR1 SGHRS and CDR2 YFSETQ come from the germline V gene. The V and J ends lost 4 bases and 4 bases, in that order; junction bases with no gene match: 8. The CDR3 contains 17 residues. The CDR3 region has the DNA TGCGCCAGCAGCCCTGGAGTGACTAGCGGGGGGTACAATGAGCAGTTCTTC. Its protein is CASSPGVTSGGYNEQFF.

The sample holds one count of this clone. The DNA for the CDR3 is TGTGCCAGCAGCCGCAACCCGTCTGCGGGAGCAGACCACGAGCAGTACTTC. Translated: CASSRNPSAGADHEQYF. The chain carries TRBV3-1 (or the pseudogene TRBV3-2) and TRBJ2-7; 7 positions agree with TRBD2. This CDR3 has 17 amino acids. The trim removed 4 bases at V and 5 bases at J, leaving 17 bases unmatched. Germline V gives CDR1 LGHDT, CDR2 YNNKEL (reference sequence).

This sequence joins TRBV27 and TRBJ2-7; 10 positions match TRBD1. V trimming: 1 base; J trimming: 7 bases; junction bases outside the gene matches: 4. The CDR3 covers 14 residues. CDR1 and CDR2 (germline): MNHEY, SMNVEV (reference sequence). The CDR3 bases are TGTGCCAGCAGTTTATTTGGGACAGGGGAAGAGCAGTACTTC. It is translated as CASSLFGTGEEQYF.

The rearrangement uses TRBV9 and TRBJ2-7; TRBD1 agrees at 9 bases. CDR3 length: 17 amino acids. The germline CDR1 and CDR2 sequences are SGDLS and YYNGEE. With 4 bases clipped from V and 6 bases from J, the junction kept 17 bases outside the gene matches. CDR3: CASSPSPGTGLKSEQYF. DNA of the CDR3: TGTGCCAGCAGCCCCAGCCCTGGGACAGGGTTAAAGAGCGAGCAGTACTTC.

The CDR3 protein is CASRYRGGSEQFF. The DNA of the CDR3 is TGTGCCAGCAGGTACAGGGGGGGTAGTGAGCAGTTCTTC. The rearrangement links TRBV6-5 to TRBJ2-1, with D perhaps matching TRBD1 (8 bases). The CDR3 has 13 residues. CDR1 and CDR2 from the germline V gene are MNHEY and SVGAGI. The V gene lost 6 bases and the J gene lost 9 bases, with 15 bases spanning the gap.

This rearrangement joins TRBV7-9 to TRBJ2-2, with 7 bases lining up with TRBD1. This CDR3 is 14 amino acids long. V shed 3 bases and J 4 bases; nucleotides not matched to a gene: 2. The V gene's germline CDR1 is SEHNR and CDR2 FQNEAQ (reference sequence). The CDR3 DNA follows: TGTGCCAGCAGCTTGGGACAGTCCACCGGGGAGCTGTTTTTT. Residues: CASSLGQSTGELFF.

The chain uses TRBV2 and TRBJ2-7, with 11 bases matching TRBD2. CDR1 and CDR2 (germline): SNHLY, FYNNEI. This CDR3 region has 15 residues. After removal of 5 bases from V and 2 bases from J, the junction contained 5 bases not matched to a gene. The chain's CDR3 is CASSIGLAGTYEQYF. CDR3 nucleotide sequence: TGTGCCAGCAGTATCGGACTAGCGGGTACCTACGAGCAGTACTTC. The full variable domain, rest sourced from reference TRBV2 and TRBJ2-7, is EPEVTQTPSHQVTQMGQEVILRCVPISNHLYFYWYRQILGQKVEFLVSFYNNEISEKSEIFDDQFSVERPDGSNFTLKIRSTKLEDSAMYFCASSIGLAGTYEQYFGPGTRLTVT.

The chain carries TRBV6-6 and TRBJ1-5; D gene ambiguous. Trimming took off 4 bases at V and 6 bases at J, with 7 bases between the two ends. Germline V gives CDR1 MNHNY, CDR2 SVGAGI (reference sequence). This CDR3 spans 12 amino acids. CDR3 protein: CASSSTTQPQHF. The CDR3 DNA reads TGTGCCAGCAGTTCCACAACTCAGCCCCAGCATTTT.

V usage is TRBV3-1 (or the pseudogene TRBV3-2) and J usage is TRBJ1-5, with TRBD1 identical over 10 bases. Looked up from germline, CDR1 is LGHDT and CDR2 is YNNKEL (reference sequence). The length of the CDR3 is 15 residues. Trimming cost V 3 bases and J 10 bases; bases outside gene matches: 9. The CDR3, as DNA: TGTGCCAGCAGCCAGGGGACAGGGGACCATCTTCCCCAGCATTTT. It codes for CASSQGTGDHLPQHF.

CDR3 protein: CASSYRSVQAYEQYF. The CDR3 region has the DNA TGTGCCAGCAGTTACCGCTCGGTACAGGCCTACGAGCAGTACTTC. V usage is TRBV6-6 and J usage is TRBJ2-7; D may be TRBD1 (5 bases). V was trimmed by 2 bases and J by 2 bases, leaving 13 bases between them. Germline V lookup: CDR1 MNHNY, CDR2 SVGAGI (reference sequence). The CDR3 has 15 residues.